This T cell receptor (beta chain) came from a study of T cell responses to AZD1222 COVID-19 vaccine (dated by TCRdb to the early 2020s). As for the study more broadly: TCR sequencing covered over 230 trial participants: 207 given two doses of AZD1222 and around 26 given two doses of MenACWY control vaccine. Trial participants were enrolled by age into subgroups of 18-55, 56-69 and 70-plus years, and around 150, 29 and 61 TCR-sequenced participants, respectively, were included in these subgroups.

What the time point label conveys for this sample: about 28 days (+/-7) after the second vaccine dose. AZD1222 recipients whose second dose came at about 4 weeks and those whose second dose came at about 12 weeks were combined into one group, since spike-specific TCR depth and breadth did not differ between the two schedules. Vaccinee samples came from UK trials COV001 and COV002, including a single-blind randomized controlled phase 2/3 trial of AZD1222 (ChAdOx1 nCoV-19) in healthy adults. For TCRbeta chain sequencing, PBMC samples from trial participants were taken at day 0 and at day 28 after the second dose. Results the study describes overall, beyond this receptor: After two AZD1222 doses, spike-specific TCR breadth and depth were significantly higher than at day 0 and than in MenACWY recipients. The 56-69-year group was small, and its depth increase did not reach significance, likely because of low power. Participants were mostly white British and included more females than males, and it was suggested by the authors that clonal diversity may have been underestimated. Because no day 14 peak-response samples were available, repertoires were characterized only after the peak T cell response. The vaccine-associated CD4 TCRs covered the entire spike protein, and the dominant responses fell in regions 160-218 and 743-854. Conclusions about previously exposed vaccinees are limited because only 5 or 6 AZD1222 recipients were SARS-CoV-2 seropositive at baseline. Nearly half of unique spike-specific TCRs reportedly recognized epitopes outside regions mutated in the B.1.351 and B.1.1.7 variants.

On this clone itself: The specificity of this receptor is unknown. No base qualities exist here, and no much larger clone lies one base off it.

V loses 2 bases of germline sequence and J loses 6 bases, and the interval between the two ends is 12 bases. Including the terminal cysteine and phenylalanine, the CDR3 comprises 14 residues. The read is trimmed to its CDR3 DNA, 42 bases read in frame from base 1. Taken from the germline V gene, the CDR1 and CDR2 loops are MNHNS and SASEGT. The CDR3 regions of human TCRbeta chains were analyzed by immunosequencing. The source study handled its data this way. Repertoire TCRs were checked for matches against a reference library of SARS-CoV-2-specific TCRs that had been generated using the MIRA antigen-specificity platform. Breadth was defined as the fraction of unique TCRs that were SARS-CoV-2-associated. Depth was defined as the fraction of total T cells that were SARS-CoV-2-associated. Using the MIRA data, each spike-specific TCR was mapped to the spike region that the TCR reacts to and placed in a CD4 or CD8 class. Log10-transformed breadth and depth values were compared by one-way ANOVA with Sidak's multiple comparisons tests. TCRdb mirrors the immuneACCESS table, restricted to in-frame sequences. Some clones are absent from its copies; in checked studies, under half trace to an unresolved V gene, and the reason for the others is unknown. Clonal size and the V and J genes are those of that table, whereas D and trimming came from the DNA. This sample holds around 140,000 clones; approximately 91% were observed only once. The ten largest clonotypes hold around 0.99% of the sample.

The chain is made from TRBV6-1 and TRBJ2-3, with the D gene tentatively TRBD1 or TRBD2, based on 6 matching bases in each. This TCR came from an adult who received the AZD1222 COVID-19 vaccine. The sample here was peripheral blood, taken 28 days after the second AZD1222 dose. The CDR3 loop reads CASSETQGRDTQYF. The DNA sequence is TGTGCCAGCAGTGAAACGCAGGGGAGGGATACGCAGTATTTT.